This T cell receptor beta chain appears in the sequencing data of a study of T cell responses to AZD1222 COVID-19 vaccine. Notes on the study in general: Spike-specific TCR breadth and depth both grew after two AZD1222 doses.

The length of the CDR3 is 19 residues. V lost 3 bases, J lost 0 bases, and 18 bases lay in between. The V gene's germline CDR1 is MNHNS and CDR2 SASEGT. Concerning this clone: Antigen specificity is unknown.

Generated by immunoSEQ multiplex PCR, the TCRdb table keeps only in-frame clones and is missing some. The sample has 120,000 or so clones, about 86% seen once. The chain has TRBV6-1 and TRBJ2-6, with TRBD1 as a possible D gene (6 bases). The specimen was peripheral blood, collected 28 days after the second AZD1222 dose. The TCR originated in an adult who received the AZD1222 COVID-19 vaccine. The CDR3 DNA follows: TGTGCCAGCAGTGACCTTTTGCTGACAGGAGTCTCTGGGGCCAACGTCCTGACTTTC. Translating gives CASSDLLLTGVSGANVLTF.